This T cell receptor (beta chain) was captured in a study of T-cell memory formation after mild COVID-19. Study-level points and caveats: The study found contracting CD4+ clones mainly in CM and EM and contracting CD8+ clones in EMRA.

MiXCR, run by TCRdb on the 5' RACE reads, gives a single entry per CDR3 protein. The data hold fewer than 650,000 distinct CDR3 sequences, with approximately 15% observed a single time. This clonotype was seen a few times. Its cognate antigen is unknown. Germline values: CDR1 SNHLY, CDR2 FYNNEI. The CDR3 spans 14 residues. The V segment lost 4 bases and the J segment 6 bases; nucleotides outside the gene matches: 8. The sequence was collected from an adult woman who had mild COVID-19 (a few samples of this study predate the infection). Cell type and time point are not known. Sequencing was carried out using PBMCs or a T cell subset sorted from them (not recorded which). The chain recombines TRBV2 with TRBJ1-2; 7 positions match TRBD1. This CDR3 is CASSVRTGGDGYTF. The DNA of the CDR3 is TGTGCCAGCAGTGTCCGGACAGGAGGGGATGGCTACACCTTC.